Listed here are 20 T cell receptor beta chains from one sample, sequenced in a study of cytomegalovirus exposure and HLA in healthy donors. The PCR ran on 60 Vbeta and 13 Jbeta primers. Libraries were prepared by immunoSEQ multiplex PCR; TCRdb keeps only in-frame clonotypes and omits some of them. The sample contains around 150,000 clones, around four fifths of which appear only once. The specimen sequenced was PBMCs. These receptors all stem from a woman between 45 and 60 years old in good health and CMV-seronegative.

The chain couples TRBV9 to TRBJ1-5; D not certain. Between the trimmed V and J ends, which lost 10 bases and 4 bases, there was a span of 15 bases. This CDR3 has 13 amino acids. Germline CDR1 is SGDLS and CDR2 is YYNGEE. CDR3 sequence (DNA): TGTGCCGGAACCAGAACGGGAAATCAGCCCCAGCATTTT. Translation: CAGTRTGNQPQHF.

This clone showed up just a few times. The V gene is TRBV28, the J gene TRBJ2-7; 8 positions match TRBD1. Germline V gene sequence: CDR1 MDHEN, CDR2 SYDVKM. CDR3 length: 15 amino acids. V gave up 8 bases and J gave up 5 bases; unmatched junction bases: 14. In DNA, the CDR3 is TGTGCCAGCTACCCGCCGGGGACAGGTACCCACGAGCAGTACTTC. Protein product: CASYPPGTGTHEQYF.

This chain joins TRBV29-1 and TRBJ1-2; D not certain. CDR3 size: 13 residues. The germline CDR1 and CDR2 sequences are SQVTM and ANQGSEA. The V end lost 3 bases, the J end lost 8 bases, and 16 bases lay between the germline ends. The CDR3 sequence is CSVDPAGLWGYTF. CDR3 coding DNA: TGCAGCGTTGATCCTGCGGGTCTGTGGGGCTACACCTTC.

The chain employs TRBV28 and TRBJ1-2; D gene ambiguous. This CDR3 is built from 15 residues. Germline V lookup: CDR1 MDHEN, CDR2 SYDVKM. Trimming shortened V by 3 bases and J by 0 bases, and 11 bases separated the two germline ends. The CDR3 loop is CASSFPEKANYGYTF. The CDR3 DNA is TGTGCCAGCAGTTTTCCAGAAAAAGCTAACTATGGCTACACCTTC.

The chain links TRBV6-6 to TRBJ1-2, with D hard to call. The CDR3 runs 12 residues. The germline V and J ends were trimmed by 4 bases and 4 bases, with 7 bases remaining between them. Germline V CDR1 and CDR2: MNHNY, SVGAGI (reference sequence). The CDR3 sequence is CASSSDPYGYTF. The DNA for the CDR3 is TGTGCCAGCAGTTCAGATCCCTATGGCTACACCTTC.

V gene TRBV5-4 combines with J gene TRBJ1-2; D gene unclear. Trimming took off 1 base at V and 1 base at J, with 11 bases between the two ends. CDR3 length: 15 amino acids. Germline CDR1 and CDR2: SGHNT and YYREEE (reference sequence). Here the CDR3 reads CASSLFRGSNYGYTF. The CDR3 coding sequence is TGTGCCAGCAGCTTGTTTCGTGGCAGTAACTATGGCTACACCTTC.

The J gene is TRBJ1-4, the V gene TRBV11-2; TRBD1 aligns across 10 bases. The CDR3 covers 19 residues. Germline V CDR1 and CDR2: SGHAT, FQNNGV. The trim removed 5 bases at V and 7 bases at J, leaving 19 bases unmatched. The CDR3: CASSPQTGGGAREVEKLFF. CDR3 coding DNA: TGTGCCAGCAGCCCTCAGACAGGGGGCGGCGCAAGGGAAGTTGAAAAACTGTTTTTT.

The chain carries TRBV14 and TRBJ1-1; weak D call: TRBD1 (5 bases). The CDR3 has 15 amino acids. V was cut by 1 base and J by 5 bases, with 14 bases left in between. Germline assignment: CDR1 SGHDN and CDR2 FVKESK. CDR3 protein: CASSQVLGARTEAFF. The CDR3, as DNA: TGTGCCAGCAGCCAAGTTTTAGGGGCGCGGACTGAAGCTTTCTTT.

The V call is TRBV29-1, the J call TRBJ2-5; 7 bases align to TRBD1. TRBJ2-7 matches the DNA end more closely, so the J call is doubtful. The germline V gene has CDR1 SQVTM and CDR2 ANQGSEA. This CDR3 has 12 residues. Here the CDR3 DNA reads TGCAGCGTTAGGGAACAGGGGTACGAGCAGTACTTC. It specifies CSVREQGYEQYF.

This chain joins TRBV5-1 and TRBJ2-1, with TRBD2 matching 10 bases. The CDR3 sequence is 16 residues long. CDR1 is SGHRS, CDR2 YFSETQ, per germline. J lost 5 bases, V lost 0 bases, and 5 bases had no gene match. In nucleotides, the CDR3 is TGCGCCAGCAGCTTGGATACAGCGGGGGGGAACAATGAGCAGTTCTTC. It is translated as CASSLDTAGGNNEQFF.

This clone was counted a single time. V gene TRBV19 combines with J gene TRBJ1-2; 8 bases are a match to TRBD1. The CDR3 length is 15 residues. The V segment lost 3 bases and the J segment 2 bases; nucleotides outside the gene matches: 5. Germline V gene lookup returns CDR1 LNHDA and CDR2 SQIVND (reference sequence). The CDR3 protein is CASSIQGAVNYGYTF. The CDR3 DNA follows: TGTGCCAGTAGTATTCAGGGGGCGGTAAACTATGGCTACACCTTC.

J is TRBJ2-5 and V is TRBV7-9, with D possibly TRBD1 on 7 matching bases. V was shortened by 2 bases and J by 1 base, with 14 bases between the two germline ends. Germline CDR1 reads SEHNR; CDR2 reads FQNEAQ (reference sequence). This CDR3 is 16 amino acids long. CDR3 protein: CASSLRGRGVQETQYF. CDR3 nucleotide sequence: TGTGCCAGCAGCTTAAGGGGGCGGGGTGTCCAAGAGACCCAGTACTTC.

J is TRBJ2-7 and V is TRBV5-1, with a possible D match to TRBD1 (6 bases). This CDR3 has 14 amino acids. V lost 4 bases and J lost 3, with 14 bases in between. The V gene's germline CDR1 is SGHRS and CDR2 YFSETQ. This CDR3 is CASSPGTHFYEQYF. In DNA form, the CDR3 reads TGCGCCAGCAGCCCCGGGACACACTTCTACGAGCAGTACTTC.

This chain's CDR3 is CASRDRGINTIYF. The CDR3 coding sequence is TGTGCCAGCAGAGACAGGGGGATAAACACCATATATTTT. The rearrangement uses TRBV2 and TRBJ1-3; 9 bases line up with TRBD1. Trimming took 6 bases from V and 6 from J; bases not matched to a gene: 3. The CDR3 contains 13 residues. Germline CDR1 reads SNHLY; CDR2 reads FYNNEI.

The V gene is TRBV10-3, the J gene TRBJ1-6; D might be TRBD1 (6 bases). Germline CDR1 is ENHRY and CDR2 is SYGVKD. CDR3 size: 15 residues. V lost 6 bases and J 7 bases, leaving 16 bases between the germline ends. The CDR3 is CAIRPQGIGNSPLHF. The CDR3 bases are TGTGCCATCAGGCCACAGGGAATCGGGAATTCACCCCTCCACTTT.

The chain joins TRBV7-3 to TRBJ2-1; TRBD2 agrees at 7 bases. In germline, CDR1 is SGHTA, CDR2 FQGTGA. The length of the CDR3 is 17 residues. V dropped 2 bases and J dropped 4; count of bases not matched to a gene: 11. For the CDR3, the DNA is TGTGCCAGCAGCTTACTTGGCGGGAGCTACCAATACAATGAGCAGTTCTTC. As protein: CASSLLGGSYQYNEQFF.

This chain uses TRBV10-3 with TRBJ2-1; TRBD2 aligns across 13 bases. The junction had 7 bases not matched to a gene; V was cut back by 6 bases and J by 5 bases. CDR1 is ENHRY, CDR2 SYGVKD, per germline. This CDR3 region has 16 residues. CDR3 in DNA: TGTGCCATCAGGGTAACCGGGACTAGCGGGGACAATGAGCAGTTCTTC. This translates into CAIRVTGTSGDNEQFF.

This clone turned up a few times. This chain connects TRBV27 to TRBJ2-5; D is possibly TRBD2 (6 bases). CDR1 and CDR2 from the germline V gene are MNHEY and SMNVEV (reference sequence). The CDR3 has 16 residues. V shed 4 bases and J shed 4 bases, with 19 bases lying between them. The CDR3 region has the DNA TGTGCCAGCAGTTCACTTCGACTAGGTCGGGCAGAGACCCAGTACTTC. Translating gives CASSSLRLGRAETQYF.

This rearrangement joins TRBV11-2 to TRBJ2-3; D perhaps matches TRBD1 (5 bases). The CDR3 spans 13 residues. Germline CDR1 reads SGHAT; CDR2 reads FQNNGV. V was clipped by 6 bases and J by 2 bases, with 9 bases between them. The CDR3 reads CASRTGYTDTQYF. The DNA for the CDR3 is TGTGCCAGCAGAACAGGATACACAGATACGCAGTATTTT.

The V gene is TRBV4-1, the J gene TRBJ2-1; 11 bases map to TRBD2. The CDR3 has 13 residues. CDR1 is MGHRA and CDR2 is YSYEKL in the germline V gene. The junction had 4 bases not matched to a gene; V was cut back by 8 bases and J by 7 bases. The DNA of the CDR3 is TGCGCCAGCTCTAGCGGGAGGTTAAATGAGCAGTTCTTC. Translation: CASSSGRLNEQFF.